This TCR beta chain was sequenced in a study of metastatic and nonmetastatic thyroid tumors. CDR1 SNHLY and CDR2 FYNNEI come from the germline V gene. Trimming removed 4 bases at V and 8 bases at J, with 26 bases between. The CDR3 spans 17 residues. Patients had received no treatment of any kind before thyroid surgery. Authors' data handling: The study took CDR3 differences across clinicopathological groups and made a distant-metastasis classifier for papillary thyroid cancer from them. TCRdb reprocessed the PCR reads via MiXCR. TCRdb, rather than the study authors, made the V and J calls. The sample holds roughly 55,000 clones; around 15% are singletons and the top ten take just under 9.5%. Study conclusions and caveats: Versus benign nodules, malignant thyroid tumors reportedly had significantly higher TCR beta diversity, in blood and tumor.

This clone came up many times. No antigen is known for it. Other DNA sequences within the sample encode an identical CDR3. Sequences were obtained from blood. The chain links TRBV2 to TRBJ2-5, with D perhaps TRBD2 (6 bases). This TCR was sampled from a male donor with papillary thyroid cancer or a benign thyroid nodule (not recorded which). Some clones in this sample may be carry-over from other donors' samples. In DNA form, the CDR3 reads TGTGCCAGCAGTGTCGTGGTGGGGGGACCAACCACTAGAACCCAGTACTTC. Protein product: CASSVVVGGPTTRTQYF. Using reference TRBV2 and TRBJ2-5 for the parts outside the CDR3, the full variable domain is EPEVTQTPSHQVTQMGQEVILRCVPISNHLYFYWYRQILGQKVEFLVSFYNNEISEKSEIFDDQFSVERPDGSNFTLKIRSTKLEDSAMYFCASSVVVGGPTTRTQYFGPGTRLLVL.